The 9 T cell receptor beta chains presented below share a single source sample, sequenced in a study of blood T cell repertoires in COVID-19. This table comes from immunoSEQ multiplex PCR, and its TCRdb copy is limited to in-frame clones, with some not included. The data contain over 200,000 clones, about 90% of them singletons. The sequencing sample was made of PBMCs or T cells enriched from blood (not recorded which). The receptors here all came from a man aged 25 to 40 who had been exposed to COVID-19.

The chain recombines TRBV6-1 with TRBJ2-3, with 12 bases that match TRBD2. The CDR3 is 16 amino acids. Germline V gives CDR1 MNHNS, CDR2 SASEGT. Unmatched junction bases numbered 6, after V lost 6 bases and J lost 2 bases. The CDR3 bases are TGTGCCAGCAGCGAACTAGCGGGGGGCCACACAGATACGCAGTATTTT. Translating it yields CASSELAGGHTDTQYF.

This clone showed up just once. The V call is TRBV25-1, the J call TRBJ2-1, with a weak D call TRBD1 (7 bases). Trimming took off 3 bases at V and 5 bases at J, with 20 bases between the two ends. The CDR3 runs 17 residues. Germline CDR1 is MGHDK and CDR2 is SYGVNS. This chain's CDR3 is CASSDYLAVGGHNEQFF. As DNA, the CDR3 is TGTGCCAGCAGTGATTACTTAGCGGTAGGGGGCCACAATGAGCAGTTCTTC.

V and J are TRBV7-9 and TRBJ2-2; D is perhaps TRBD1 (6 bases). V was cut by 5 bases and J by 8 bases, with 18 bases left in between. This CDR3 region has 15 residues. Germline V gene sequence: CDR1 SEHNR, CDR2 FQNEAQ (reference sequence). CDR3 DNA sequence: TGTGCCAGCAGCCTAAGGGGGAACACGGCGGGGGAGCTGTTTTTT. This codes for CASSLRGNTAGELFF.

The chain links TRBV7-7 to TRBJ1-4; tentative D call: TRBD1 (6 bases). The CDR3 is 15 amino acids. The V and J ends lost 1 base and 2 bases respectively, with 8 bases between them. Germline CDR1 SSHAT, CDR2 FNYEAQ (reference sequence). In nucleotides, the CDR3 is TGTGCCAGCAGCTTAGGGGGGCAGACTAATGAAAAACTGTTTTTT. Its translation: CASSLGGQTNEKLFF. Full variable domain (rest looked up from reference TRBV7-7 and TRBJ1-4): GAGVSQSPRYKVTKRGQDVTLRCDPISSHATLYWYQQALGQGPEFLTYFNYEAQPDKSGLPSDRFSAERPEGSISTLTIQRTEQRDSAMYRCASSLGGQTNEKLFFGSGTQLSVL.

The CDR3 sequence: CASSRPRQLNEQFF. In nucleotides, the CDR3 is TGTGCCAGCAGCCGACCGCGACAGTTAAATGAGCAGTTCTTC. This chain links TRBV7-9 with TRBJ2-1; possibly TRBD1 for D (5 bases). CDR1 and CDR2 (germline): SEHNR, FQNEAQ (reference sequence). The CDR3 length is 14 residues. V dropped 5 bases and J dropped 7 bases, with 15 bases sitting between them.

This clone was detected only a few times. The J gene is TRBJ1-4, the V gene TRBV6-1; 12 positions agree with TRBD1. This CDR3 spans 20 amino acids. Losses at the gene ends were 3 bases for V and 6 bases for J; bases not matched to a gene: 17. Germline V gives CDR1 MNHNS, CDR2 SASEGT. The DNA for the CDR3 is TGTGCCAGCAGTGACGTCACAAACTGGGACAGGGGGCAGTTTTATGAAAAACTGTTTTTT. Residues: CASSDVTNWDRGQFYEKLFF.

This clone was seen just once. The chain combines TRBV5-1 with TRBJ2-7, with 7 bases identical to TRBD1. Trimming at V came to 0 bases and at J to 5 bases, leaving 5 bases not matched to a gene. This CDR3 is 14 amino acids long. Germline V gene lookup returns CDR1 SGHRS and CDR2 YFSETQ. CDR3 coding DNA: TGCGCCAGCAGCTTGGATCAGGGGGTAAACGAGCAGTACTTC. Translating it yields CASSLDQGVNEQYF.

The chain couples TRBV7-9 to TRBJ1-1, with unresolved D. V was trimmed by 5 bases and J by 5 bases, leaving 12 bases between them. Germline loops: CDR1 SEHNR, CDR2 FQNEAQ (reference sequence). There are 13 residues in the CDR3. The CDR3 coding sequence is TGTGCCAGCAGCATCCCGGCCGGGACTGAAGCTTTCTTT. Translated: CASSIPAGTEAFF.

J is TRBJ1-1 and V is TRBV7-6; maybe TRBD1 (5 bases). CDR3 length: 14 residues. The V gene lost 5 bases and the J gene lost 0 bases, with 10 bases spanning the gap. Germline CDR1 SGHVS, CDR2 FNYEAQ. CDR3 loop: CASSLGGMNTEAFF. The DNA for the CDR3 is TGTGCCAGCAGCCTCGGGGGGATGAACACTGAAGCTTTCTTT. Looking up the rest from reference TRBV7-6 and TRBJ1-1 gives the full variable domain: GAGVSQSPRYKVTKRGQDVALRCDPISGHVSLYWYRQALGQGPEFLTYFNYEAQQDKSGLPNDRFSAERPEGSISTLTIQRTEQRDSAMYRCASSLGGMNTEAFFGQGTRLTVV.